The 19 T cell receptor beta chains below come from one sample, sequenced in a study of shared clonotypes between healthy human individuals. Repertoires were generated with immunoSEQ multiplex PCR, while TCRdb's copy carries only in-frame clones and drops some. The sample records approximately 980,000 clones, over 75% being singletons. The sample comprised memory CD4+ T cells sorted from blood. Described subset: CD45RA-negative fraction. The origin of the receptors is a young man in good health.

The chain couples TRBV2 to TRBJ1-1; possible D gene TRBD1, 5 bases. Trimming stripped 4 bases from V and 4 bases from J, with 10 bases between. Germline V lookup: CDR1 SNHLY, CDR2 FYNNEI. CDR3 size: 13 residues. In nucleotides, the CDR3 is TGTGCCAGCAGTGTTTCGGGGGGCACTGAAGCTTTCTTT. Translated: CASSVSGGTEAFF.

The gene calls are TRBV5-1 and TRBJ2-2; 7 bases match TRBD1. The CDR3 consists of 17 residues. V lost 0 bases to trimming and J lost 3 bases; unmatched junction nucleotides: 8. The germline gives CDR1 SGHRS, CDR2 YFSETQ. The CDR3 DNA is TGCGCCAGCAGCTTGGATCCTGACAGGGCGGACACCGGGGAGCTGTTTTTT. Residues: CASSLDPDRADTGELFF.

The chain employs TRBV10-3 and TRBJ2-2, with TRBD1 matching 12 bases. The ends lost 10 bases at V and 2 bases at J; junction bases unmatched: 8. From germline, CDR1 is ENHRY and CDR2 SYGVKD. This CDR3 region has 16 residues. This chain's CDR3 is CATASGTGGNTGELFF. Written as DNA, the CDR3 is TGTGCCACCGCCTCCGGGACAGGGGGCAACACCGGGGAGCTGTTTTTT.

The chain has TRBV6-5 and TRBJ1-2; 8 bases map to TRBD1. Germline V CDR1 and CDR2: MNHEY, SVGAGI. After removal of 8 bases from V and 4 bases from J, the junction contained 3 bases not matched to a gene. CDR3 length: 12 residues. The CDR3 reads CASQGAPYGYTF. The DNA for the CDR3 is TGTGCCAGCCAGGGGGCTCCCTATGGCTACACCTTC.

This chain connects TRBV11-1 to TRBJ2-7; D perhaps matches TRBD1 (7 bases). CDR3 length: 15 amino acids. Trimming took off 2 bases at V and 0 bases at J, with 11 bases between the two ends. CDR1 and CDR2 (germline): SGHAT, FQDESV (reference sequence). The CDR3 DNA reads TGTGCCAGCAGCTTATATCAGGGGGGCTCCTACGAGCAGTACTTC. It yields the protein CASSLYQGGSYEQYF.

The gene calls are TRBV9 and TRBJ2-3; D unresolved. The CDR3 sequence is 15 residues long. CDR1 and CDR2 from the germline V gene are SGDLS and YYNGEE. Trimming shortened V by 4 bases and J by 2 bases, and 14 bases separated the two germline ends. The CDR3 sequence: CASSPIHGVTDTQYF. The CDR3 coding sequence is TGTGCCAGCAGCCCCATCCATGGGGTCACAGATACGCAGTATTTT.

This sequence joins TRBV15 and TRBJ2-7; TRBD2 matches 8 bases. J was trimmed by 6 bases and V by 3 bases; bases with no gene match: 4. This CDR3 spans 13 amino acids. Per the germline V gene, CDR1 is LNHNV and CDR2 is YYDKDF (reference sequence). The CDR3 is CATSRGGGREQYF. The CDR3 DNA follows: TGTGCCACCAGCAGGGGCGGGGGGCGCGAGCAGTACTTC.

This chain joins TRBV28 and TRBJ2-7, with no clear D. The CDR3 sequence is 13 residues long. Trimming took off 4 bases at V and 0 bases at J, with 7 bases between the two ends. Germline V CDR1 and CDR2: MDHEN, SYDVKM. The CDR3 sequence: CASSSTRSYEQYF. In nucleotides, the CDR3 is TGTGCCAGCAGTTCGACACGCTCCTACGAGCAGTACTTC.

This clone has only one observation. The chain combines TRBV9 with TRBJ1-2; 8 bases line up with TRBD1. The CDR3 is 14 residues long. After removal of 4 bases from V and 11 bases from J, the junction contained 13 bases not matched to a gene. Germline CDR1 is SGDLS and CDR2 is YYNGEE. The CDR3 spells CASSPDPPQGGYTF. CDR3 sequence (DNA): TGTGCCAGCAGCCCAGACCCTCCACAGGGGGGGTACACCTTC.

The V gene is TRBV6-1, the J gene TRBJ1-1; D is ambiguous. Germline CDR1 reads MNHNS; CDR2 reads SASEGT. The CDR3 has 14 residues. Trimming took off 2 bases at V and 0 bases at J, with 7 bases between the two ends. This CDR3 is CASSELVLNTEAFF. DNA for the CDR3: TGTGCCAGCAGTGAATTAGTTTTGAACACTGAAGCTTTCTTT.

Remarks on this clone: The same CDR3 is also encoded by other DNA sequences in this sample. The rearrangement links TRBV7-2 to TRBJ1-1; D remains ambiguous. Trimming took 5 bases from V and 1 from J, leaving 5 bases between them. CDR3 size: 12 residues. The V gene's germline CDR1 is SGHTA and CDR2 FQGNSA. The CDR3 bases are TGTGCCAGCAGCCCGCGGAACACTGAAGCTTTCTTT. Its protein product is CASSPRNTEAFF.

The rearrangement uses TRBV4-3 and TRBJ2-7; 7 nucleotides match TRBD1. Germline lookup yields CDR1 LGHNA and CDR2 YSLEER. V lost 0 bases and J lost 4; bases outside the gene matches: 9. This CDR3 has 16 amino acids. In DNA, the CDR3 is TGCGCCAGCAGCCAAGATCGGGACAGAGTTTTTTACGAGCAGTACTTC. Translation gives CASSQDRDRVFYEQYF.

The rearrangement links TRBV5-6 to TRBJ2-5; D ambiguous. The germline V gene has CDR1 SGHDT and CDR2 YYEEEE. With 0 bases removed from V and 5 bases from J, the gap between germline ends came to 8 bases. The CDR3 is 13 residues long. CDR3 in amino acids: CASSLAVGETQYF. CDR3 bases: TGTGCCAGCAGCTTGGCAGTAGGGGAGACCCAGTACTTC.

This rearrangement joins TRBV5-1 to TRBJ2-3; TRBD1 might be the D (6 bases). The CDR3 is 16 residues long. CDR1 is SGHRS and CDR2 is YFSETQ in the germline V gene. Trimming removed 0 bases from V and 3 bases from J, with 14 bases in between. The CDR3 sequence is CASSLGAGDITDTQYF. The CDR3 DNA is TGCGCCAGCAGCTTGGGGGCAGGGGACATAACAGATACGCAGTATTTT.

The chain uses TRBV5-1 and TRBJ2-7; D is unresolved. With 8 bases removed from V and 0 bases from J, the gap between germline ends came to 12 bases. The germline V gene encodes CDR1 SGHRS and CDR2 YFSETQ. The CDR3 is 13 residues long. The CDR3 DNA reads TGCGCCAGTCGTGCGTTTAGCTCCTACGAGCAGTACTTC. Its translation is CASRAFSSYEQYF.

The genes are TRBV5-6 and TRBJ1-5, with 8 bases aligning to TRBD1. From germline, CDR1 is SGHDT and CDR2 YYEEEE. The CDR3 is 15 residues long. V was pared by 3 bases and J by 2 bases, with 4 bases of the junction left unmatched. Written as DNA, the CDR3 is TGTGCCAGCAGCTCCGGACAGGGCCGCAATCAGCCCCAGCATTTT. Translation gives CASSSGQGRNQPQHF.

In this sample, this clone turned up many times. The genes are TRBV6-1 and TRBJ1-2, with a weak D call TRBD1 (6 bases). This CDR3 region has 15 residues. Per germline, CDR1 MNHNS and CDR2 SASEGT. Trimming pared 4 bases from V and 6 bases from J, leaving 18 bases between. CDR3 DNA sequence: TGTGCCAGCAGTGGGGGGACAAGAGATAGGAATGGCTACACCTTC. Its translation is CASSGGTRDRNGYTF.

The rearrangement joins TRBV2 to TRBJ2-7; no clear D gene. V gave up 1 base and J gave up 1 base, with 14 bases separating them. Germline V gene data show CDR1 as SNHLY and CDR2 as FYNNEI. CDR3 length: 16 residues. The CDR3 DNA is TGTGCCAGCAGTGAAGGGAGAGCCGATCTTTCCTACGAGCAGTACTTC. It codes for CASSEGRADLSYEQYF. Full variable domain (rest looked up from reference TRBV2 and TRBJ2-7): EPEVTQTPSHQVTQMGQEVILRCVPISNHLYFYWYRQILGQKVEFLVSFYNNEISEKSEIFDDQFSVERPDGSNFTLKIRSTKLEDSAMYFCASSEGRADLSYEQYFGPGTRLTVT.

The rearrangement joins TRBV5-1 to TRBJ2-5, with 7 positions matching TRBD1. CDR3 size: 16 residues. Trimming cost V 4 bases and J 4 bases; bases outside gene matches: 13. Germline lookup yields CDR1 SGHRS and CDR2 YFSETQ. The CDR3, as DNA: TGCGCCAGCAGCCTCCGGACAGGCGGGTCAGCAGAGACCCAGTACTTC. Its translation is CASSLRTGGSAETQYF.